This TCR beta chain was captured by sequencing in a study of T-cell memory formation after mild COVID-19. Overall study context: The two donors had largely donor-specific TCR clusters.

Of note for this clonotype: What it binds is unknown.

TCRdb used MiXCR to reprocess the 5' RACE reads, holding one entry per CDR3 protein. The profile covers about 170,000 distinct CDR3 sequences, with over 10% appearing a single time and about 3.3% taken by the ten largest. General observations from the study: Unconfirmed was the SARS-CoV-2 specificity of second-wave clones that peaked on day 37. Most CD4+ clones that shrank were in CM and EM, while CD8+ ones turned up in EMRA. Clones contracting day 15 to 85 were balanced CD4/CD8; later expanders leaned CD4+.

CDR1 MNHEY and CDR2 SVGEGT come from the germline V gene. V was clipped by 8 bases and J by 2 bases; unmatched bases: 3. This CDR3 has 13 residues. Material for sequencing was PBMCs or a T cell subset sorted from them (not recorded which). The receptor was isolated from a man aged 18 to 29 who had mild COVID-19 (a few samples of this study predate the infection). Cell type and time point are not known. V usage is TRBV6-2 or TRBV6-3 and J usage is TRBJ1-2; 9 bases fit TRBD1. Written as DNA, the CDR3 is TGTGCCAGCGGGGACAGGGAGAACTATGGCTACACCTTC. It is translated as CASGDRENYGYTF.